A single sample is the source of the 21 T cell receptor beta chains below, sequenced in a study of Graves' ophthalmopathy and Graves' hyperthyroidism (dated by TCRdb to 2017 to 2018). Sequencing took place on an Illumina HiSeq 2000. For repertoire sequencing, TCR beta CDR3 regions were amplified from RNA transcripts. The first round was an RT-PCR using HTBI primers with the Qiagen OneStep RT-PCR kit, and this first round was followed by a second-round multiplex PCR, then size selection and purification. TCRdb redid the processing of the public reads, applying fastp at Q25 and MiXCR, and retained in-frame beta chains. Rows are combined by CDR3 protein, so each entry shows the most common genes and DNA. The sample table records around 1.1 million distinct CDR3 sequences; about 36% of these occur just once. The ten biggest clones cover 8.5% to 14% of the sample. Sequencing input: peripheral blood or thyroid tissue (not recorded which). These receptors were collected from an adult man with Graves' hyperthyroidism.

This rearrangement joins TRBV7-9 to TRBJ1-4, with 10 positions matching TRBD1. This CDR3 has 12 residues. Germline-derived CDR1 and CDR2 are SEHNR and FQNEAQ (reference sequence). The junction had 3 bases not matched to a gene; V was cut back by 10 bases and J by 7 bases. CDR3 in DNA: TGTGCCAACGGACAGGGGGGTGAAAAACTGTTTTTT. Amino acid sequence: CANGQGGEKLFF.

Remarks on this clonotype: A much larger clone lies one base from this, so it may be a read error. In nucleotides, the CDR3 is TGTGCCAGCAGCGTAGAGGGACAGGGGACCTACGGGCAGTACTTC. Its translation is CASSVEGQGTYGQYF. The V gene is TRBV9, the J gene TRBJ2-7; 10 nucleotides align to TRBD1. CDR1 is SGDLS and CDR2 is YYNGEE in the germline V gene. This CDR3 region has 15 residues.

To note about this clonotype: In this CDR3 the conserved last residue, phenylalanine or tryptophan, is missing, so a read error is likely. It is unclear where the CDR3 begins or ends on the DNA, so no DNA is shown, and the CDR3 is as TCRdb lists it. The chain employs TRBV7-6 and TRBJ2-6; the table names TRBD1, a call not compared with the DNA. CDR1 is SGHVS, CDR2 FNYEAQ, per germline. The CDR3 adds up to 9 amino acids, both ends counted. The CDR3 spells CASSLEQGV.

The table lists this clonotype with many counts. The chain links TRBV24-1 to TRBJ1-1, with D maybe TRBD1 (5 bases). The V gene lost 9 bases and the J gene lost 8 bases, with 12 bases spanning the gap. This CDR3 is 11 amino acids long. Per germline, CDR1 KGHDR and CDR2 SFDVKD. CDR3 loop: CATEDGAEAFF. CDR3 in DNA: TGTGCCACCGAGGACGGGGCAGAAGCTTTCTTT.

The chain employs TRBV25-1 and TRBJ2-6; 8 nucleotides match TRBD2. The CDR3 sequence is 19 residues long. V lost 7 bases to trimming and J lost 0 bases; unmatched junction nucleotides: 14. The germline CDR1 and CDR2 sequences are MGHDK and SYGVNS. For the CDR3, the DNA is TGTGCCAGCATGGGGGCCACCGGGGGGGGTGTCTCTGGGGCCAACGTCCTGACTTTC. Translating it yields CASMGATGGGVSGANVLTF.

V usage is TRBV27 and J usage is TRBJ2-7, with D possibly matching TRBD1 (6 bases). The V and J ends lost 2 bases and 3 bases respectively, with 11 bases between them. The germline V gene encodes CDR1 MNHEY and CDR2 SMNVEV (reference sequence). The CDR3 is 14 amino acids. The CDR3 sequence is CASSLRRRGYEQYF. Written as DNA, the CDR3 is TGTGCCAGCAGTTTACGTCGCAGGGGCTACGAGCAGTACTTC.

This clonotype was counted many times. J is TRBJ2-7 and V is TRBV11-2; a possible D gene is TRBD1 (5 bases). CDR3 size: 13 residues. CDR1 is SGHAT and CDR2 is FQNNGV in the germline V gene. Trimming removed 0 bases at V and 5 bases at J, with 8 bases between. Here the CDR3 DNA reads TGTGCCAGCAGCTTAGAGTCCAGGGACGAGCAGTACTTC. It encodes CASSLESRDEQYF.

In this sample, this clonotype turned up once. The chain links TRBV15 to TRBJ2-7; D not resolved. Trimming took off 2 bases at V and 3 bases at J, with 11 bases between the two ends. The CDR3 is made up of 14 amino acids. CDR1 and CDR2 from the germline V gene are LNHNV and YYDKDF (reference sequence). CDR3 amino acids: CATSRSDANYEQYF. The CDR3 DNA is TGTGCCACCAGCAGATCGGACGCCAACTACGAGCAGTACTTC. Full variable domain (outside the CDR3, taken from reference TRBV15 and TRBJ2-7): DAMVIQNPRYQVTQFGKPVTLSCSQTLNHNVMYWYQQKSSQAPKLLFHYYDKDFNNEADTPDNFQSRRPNTSFCFLDIRSPGLGDTAMYLCATSRSDANYEQYFGPGTRLTVT.

Many counts were recorded for this clonotype. The chain has TRBV14 and TRBJ2-2, with no clear D. The CDR3 covers 13 residues. Per germline, CDR1 SGHDN and CDR2 FVKESK. V was pared by 2 bases and J by 1 base, with 2 bases between. The CDR3: CASSQRNTGELFF. In DNA, the CDR3 is TGTGCCAGCAGCCAAAGGAACACCGGGGAGCTGTTTTTT.

The chain has TRBV7-9 and TRBJ1-2, with D unresolved. The CDR3 totals 11 residues. V was pared by 7 bases and J by 8 bases, with 11 bases between. Germline CDR1 SEHNR, CDR2 FQNEAQ (reference sequence). CDR3 residues: CASTQSPGYTF. In DNA, the CDR3 is TGTGCCAGCACCCAGTCCCCCGGCTACACCTTC.

This clonotype came up many times. The chain recombines TRBV9 with TRBJ1-2; D ambiguous. Per germline, CDR1 SGDLS and CDR2 YYNGEE. The CDR3 is 15 residues long. V was cut by 3 bases and J by 5 bases, with 17 bases left in between. Here the CDR3 DNA reads TGTGCCAGCAGCGGTGGGCCCTTTGGGGATTATGGCTACACCTTC. This encodes CASSGGPFGDYGYTF.

The rearrangement joins TRBV7-8 to TRBJ1-1, with D possibly matching TRBD1 (5 bases). Germline V CDR1 and CDR2: SGHVS, FQNEAQ. This CDR3 comprises 16 residues. The germline V and J ends were trimmed by 5 bases and 9 bases, with 25 bases remaining between them. DNA for the CDR3: TGTGCCAGCAGCACGGGTCAGGGATATGGCGAATGGCAAGCTTTCTTT. Amino acids: CASSTGQGYGEWQAFF. Full variable domain (missing parts from reference TRBV7-8 and TRBJ1-1): GAGVSQSPRYKVAKRGQDVALRCDPISGHVSLFWYQQALGQGPEFLTYFQNEAQLDKSGLPSDRFFAERPEGSVSTLKIQRTQQEDSAVYLCASSTGQGYGEWQAFFGQGTRLTVV.

This clonotype was detected ten times or more. As DNA, the CDR3 is TGCAGCGTTGCTGGGGGGGGGCACCCCTACGAGCAGTACTTC. Amino acids: CSVAGGGHPYEQYF. The rearrangement uses TRBV29-1 and TRBJ2-7; D possibly corresponds to TRBD2 (7 bases). V dropped 4 bases and J dropped 2 bases, with 15 bases sitting between them. The CDR3 has 14 residues. CDR1 SQVTM and CDR2 ANQGSEA come from the germline V gene.

The V gene is TRBV7-9, the J gene TRBJ2-2, with D unclear. Trimming pared 1 base from V and 0 bases from J, leaving 12 bases between. The CDR3 extends over 17 amino acids. The germline V gene has CDR1 SEHNR and CDR2 FQNEAQ (reference sequence). The CDR3 DNA sequence: TGTGCCAGCAGCTTAGGACATGACCGAGCGAACACCGGGGAGCTGTTTTTT. Residues: CASSLGHDRANTGELFF.

At least ten counts were recorded for this clonotype. The J gene is TRBJ1-1, the V gene TRBV7-2, with 8 bases that match TRBD1. V shed 2 bases and J 1 base; nucleotides not matched to a gene: 6. This CDR3 contains 16 residues. CDR1 SGHTA and CDR2 FQGNSA come from the germline V gene. The CDR3 protein is CASSLRQGAGNTEAFF. The CDR3, as DNA: TGTGCCAGCAGCTTACGCCAGGGGGCTGGGAACACTGAAGCTTTCTTT. The variable domain in full, with the rest retrieved from reference TRBV7-2 and TRBJ1-1, is GAGVSQSPSNKVTEKGKDVELRCDPISGHTALYWYRQSLGQGLEFLIYFQGNSAPDKSGLPSDRFSAERTGGSVSTLTIQRTQQEDSAVYLCASSLRQGAGNTEAFFGQGTRLTVV.

This clonotype came up a few times. The chain carries TRBV28 and TRBJ2-6; weak D call: TRBD2 (5 bases). Between the trimmed V and J ends, which lost 4 bases and 3 bases, there was a span of 13 bases. The germline V gene encodes CDR1 MDHEN and CDR2 SYDVKM. The CDR3 runs 16 residues. CDR3 protein: CASSSPLDFGANVLTF. The CDR3 coding sequence is TGTGCCAGCAGTTCCCCCTTGGACTTTGGGGCCAACGTCCTGACTTTC. The full variable domain, with the rest looked up from reference TRBV28 and TRBJ2-6, is DVKVTQSSRYLVKRTGEKVFLECVQDMDHENMFWYRQDPGLGLRLIYFSYDVKMKEKGDIPEGYSVSREKKERFSLILESASTNQTSMYLCASSSPLDFGANVLTFGAGSRLTVL.

The sample holds many counts of this clonotype. V is TRBV10-3 and J is TRBJ2-7; D is undetermined. Trimming removed 10 bases from V and 3 bases from J, with 13 bases in between. Germline V gene lookup returns CDR1 ENHRY and CDR2 SYGVKD. CDR3 length equals 12 residues. This CDR3 is CASRHDNYEQYF. The CDR3 DNA is TGTGCCAGCCGACACGACAACTACGAGCAGTACTTC.

This clonotype was counted a few times. The chain is built from TRBV27 and TRBJ1-4; D uncertain. This CDR3 is built from 15 residues. Looked up from germline, CDR1 is MNHEY and CDR2 is SMNVEV (reference sequence). V was trimmed by 5 bases and J by 0 bases, leaving 10 bases between them. The CDR3 loop is CASSPRLATNEKLFF. DNA of the CDR3: TGTGCCAGCAGTCCACGACTTGCAACTAATGAAAAACTGTTTTTT.

This clonotype showed up many times. The chain recombines TRBV19 with TRBJ1-6; D gene unclear. V was pared by 5 bases and J by 10 bases, with 12 bases between. CDR1 and CDR2 from the germline V gene are LNHDA and SQIVND (reference sequence). The CDR3 runs to 13 residues. In DNA form, the CDR3 reads TGTGCCAGTAGTTGGCAACCTAGATCACCCCTCCACTTT. Its translation is CASSWQPRSPLHF.

Ten or more counts support this clonotype. This chain uses TRBV9 with TRBJ2-5; 8 nucleotides line up with TRBD2. The CDR3 is 17 amino acids. CDR1 and CDR2 (germline): SGDLS, YYNGEE. The junction had 10 bases not matched to a gene; V was cut back by 3 bases and J by 0 bases. The CDR3 bases are TGTGCCAGCAGCGCGGGACTAGTGATTCACAACCAAGAGACCCAGTACTTC. Its protein is CASSAGLVIHNQETQYF.

V and J are TRBV29-1 and TRBJ1-5; 9 bases line up with TRBD1. V lost 5 bases to trimming and J lost 2 bases; unmatched junction nucleotides: 7. CDR3 size: 15 residues. Germline V gene data show CDR1 as SQVTM and CDR2 as ANQGSEA. For the CDR3, the DNA is TGCAGCGTTAACCGGGGACAGGGTGGCAATCAGCCCCAGCATTTT. Translation gives CSVNRGQGGNQPQHF. The whole variable domain, filled in from reference TRBV29-1 and TRBJ1-5, reads SAVISQKPSRDICQRGTSLTIQCQVDSQVTMMFWYRQQPGQSLTLIATANQGSEATYESGFVIDKFPISRPNLTFSTLTVSNMSPEDSSIYLCSVNRGQGGNQPQHFGDGTRLSIL.